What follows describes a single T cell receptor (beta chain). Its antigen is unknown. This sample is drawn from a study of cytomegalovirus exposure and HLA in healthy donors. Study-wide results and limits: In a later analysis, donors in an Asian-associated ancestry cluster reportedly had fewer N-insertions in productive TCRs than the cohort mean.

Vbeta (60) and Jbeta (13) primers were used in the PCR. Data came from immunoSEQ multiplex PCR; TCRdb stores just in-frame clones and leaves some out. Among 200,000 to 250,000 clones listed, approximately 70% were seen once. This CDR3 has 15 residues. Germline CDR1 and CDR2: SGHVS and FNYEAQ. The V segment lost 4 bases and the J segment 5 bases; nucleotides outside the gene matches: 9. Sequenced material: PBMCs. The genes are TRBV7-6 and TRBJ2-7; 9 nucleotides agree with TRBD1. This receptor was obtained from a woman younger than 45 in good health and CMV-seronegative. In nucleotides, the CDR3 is TGTGCCAGCAGCTCGGGGTCGGGACAGGGCCACGAGCAGTACTTC. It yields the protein CASSSGSGQGHEQYF.